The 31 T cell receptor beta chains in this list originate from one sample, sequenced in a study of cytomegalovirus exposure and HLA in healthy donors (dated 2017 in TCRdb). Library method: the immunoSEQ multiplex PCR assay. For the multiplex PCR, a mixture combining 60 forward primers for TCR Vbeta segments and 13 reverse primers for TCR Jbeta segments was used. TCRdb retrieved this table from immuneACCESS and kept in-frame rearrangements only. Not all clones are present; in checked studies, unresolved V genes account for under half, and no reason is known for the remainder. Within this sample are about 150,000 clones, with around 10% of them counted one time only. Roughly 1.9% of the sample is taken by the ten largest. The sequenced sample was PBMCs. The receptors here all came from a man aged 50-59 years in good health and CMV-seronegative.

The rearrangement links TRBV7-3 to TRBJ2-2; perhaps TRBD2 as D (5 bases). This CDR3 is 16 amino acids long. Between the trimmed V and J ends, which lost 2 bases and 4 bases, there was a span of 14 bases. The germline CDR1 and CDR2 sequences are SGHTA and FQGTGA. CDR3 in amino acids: CASSLLGSGGTGELFF. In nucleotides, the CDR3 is TGTGCCAGCAGCTTATTGGGGTCCGGAGGCACCGGGGAGCTGTTTTTT.

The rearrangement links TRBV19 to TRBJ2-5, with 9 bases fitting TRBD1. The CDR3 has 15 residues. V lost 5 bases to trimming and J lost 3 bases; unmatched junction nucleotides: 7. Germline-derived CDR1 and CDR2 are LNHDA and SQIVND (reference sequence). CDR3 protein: CASSVGQGTKETQYF. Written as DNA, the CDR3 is TGTGCCAGTAGTGTCGGACAGGGGACTAAAGAGACCCAGTACTTC.

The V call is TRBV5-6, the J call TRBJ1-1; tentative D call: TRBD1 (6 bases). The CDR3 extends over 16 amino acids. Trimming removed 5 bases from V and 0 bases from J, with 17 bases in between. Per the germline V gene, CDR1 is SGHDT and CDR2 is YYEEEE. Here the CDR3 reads CASRWGEGVMNTEAFF. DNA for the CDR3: TGTGCCAGCAGATGGGGGGAGGGGGTGATGAACACTGAAGCTTTCTTT.

The CDR3 sequence is CASSLDRGLESPLHF. Written as DNA, the CDR3 is TGTGCCAGCAGCTTAGATCGGGGGTTGGAATCACCCCTCCACTTT. J is TRBJ1-6 and V is TRBV11-2; D is possibly TRBD1 (5 bases). This CDR3 is 15 amino acids long. V was trimmed by 0 bases and J by 10 bases, leaving 13 bases between them. The germline CDR1 and CDR2 sequences are SGHAT and FQNNGV. The entire variable domain, with the rest obtained from reference TRBV11-2 and TRBJ1-6, is as follows: EAGVAQSPRYKIIEKRQSVAFWCNPISGHATLYWYQQILGQGPKLLIQFQNNGVVDDSQLPKDRFSAERLKGVDSTLKIQPAKLEDSAVYLCASSLDRGLESPLHFGNGTRLTVT.

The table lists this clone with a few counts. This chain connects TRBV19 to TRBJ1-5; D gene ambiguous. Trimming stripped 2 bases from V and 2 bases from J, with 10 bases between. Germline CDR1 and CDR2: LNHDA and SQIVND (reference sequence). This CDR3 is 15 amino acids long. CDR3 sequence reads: CASSIQFRGNQPQHF. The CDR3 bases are TGTGCCAGTAGTATACAGTTTCGGGGCAATCAGCCCCAGCATTTT.

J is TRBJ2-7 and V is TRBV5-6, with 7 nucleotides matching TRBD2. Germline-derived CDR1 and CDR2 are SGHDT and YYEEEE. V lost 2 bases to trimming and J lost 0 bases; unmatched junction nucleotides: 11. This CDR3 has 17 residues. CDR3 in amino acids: CASSFGLAERRSYEQYF. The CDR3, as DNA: TGTGCCAGCAGCTTTGGGCTAGCGGAGAGACGCTCCTACGAGCAGTACTTC.

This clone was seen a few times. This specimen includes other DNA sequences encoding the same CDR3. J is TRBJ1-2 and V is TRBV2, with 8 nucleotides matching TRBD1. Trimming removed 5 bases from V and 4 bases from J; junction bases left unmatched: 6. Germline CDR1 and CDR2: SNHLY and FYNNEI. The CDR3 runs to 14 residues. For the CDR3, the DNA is TGTGCCAGCAGTTATGGACAGGGATCCTATGGCTACACCTTC. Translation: CASSYGQGSYGYTF.

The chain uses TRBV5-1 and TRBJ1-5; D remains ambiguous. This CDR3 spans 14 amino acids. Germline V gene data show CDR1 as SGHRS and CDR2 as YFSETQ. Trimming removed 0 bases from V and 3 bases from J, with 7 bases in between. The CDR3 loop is CASSLDSPNQPQHF. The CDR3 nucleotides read TGCGCCAGCAGCTTGGACAGCCCCAATCAGCCCCAGCATTTT.

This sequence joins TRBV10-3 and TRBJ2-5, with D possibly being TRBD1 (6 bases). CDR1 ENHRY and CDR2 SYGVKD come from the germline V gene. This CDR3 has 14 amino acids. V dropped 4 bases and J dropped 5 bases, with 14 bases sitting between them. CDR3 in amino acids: CAISVGAPEETQYF. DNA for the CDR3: TGTGCCATCAGTGTGGGGGCGCCCGAGGAGACCCAGTACTTC.

The CDR3 DNA is TGTGCCAGCAGCTTAGGTGAGGGAAATGGCTACACCTTC. This gives the protein CASSLGEGNGYTF. This chain uses TRBV7-9 with TRBJ1-2; D remains ambiguous. Germline V lookup: CDR1 SEHNR, CDR2 FQNEAQ (reference sequence). The germline V and J ends were trimmed by 1 base and 6 bases, with 9 bases remaining between them. The CDR3 length is 13 residues.

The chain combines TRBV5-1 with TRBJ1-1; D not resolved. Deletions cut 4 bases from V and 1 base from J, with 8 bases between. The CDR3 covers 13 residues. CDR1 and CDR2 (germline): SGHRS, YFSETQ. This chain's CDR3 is CASSQTQNTEAFF. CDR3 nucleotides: TGCGCCAGCAGCCAAACACAGAACACTGAAGCTTTCTTT.

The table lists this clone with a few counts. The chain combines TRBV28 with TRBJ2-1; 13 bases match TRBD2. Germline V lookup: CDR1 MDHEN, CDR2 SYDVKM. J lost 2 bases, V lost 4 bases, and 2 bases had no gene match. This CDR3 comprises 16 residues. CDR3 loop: CASSSGTSGTYNEQFF. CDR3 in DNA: TGTGCCAGCAGTTCGGGGACTAGCGGGACCTACAATGAGCAGTTCTTC.

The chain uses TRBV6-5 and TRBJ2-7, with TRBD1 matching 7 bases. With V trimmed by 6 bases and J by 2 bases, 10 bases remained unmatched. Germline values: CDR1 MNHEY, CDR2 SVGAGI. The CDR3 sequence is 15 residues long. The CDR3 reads CASSYDRAGAYEQYF. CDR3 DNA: TGTGCCAGCAGCTACGACAGGGCTGGGGCCTACGAGCAGTACTTC.

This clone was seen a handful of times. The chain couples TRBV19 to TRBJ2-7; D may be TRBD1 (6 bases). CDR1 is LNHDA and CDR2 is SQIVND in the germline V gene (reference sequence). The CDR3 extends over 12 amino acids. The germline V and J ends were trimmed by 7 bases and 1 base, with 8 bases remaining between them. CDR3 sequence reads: CASTGESYEQYF. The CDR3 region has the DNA TGTGCCAGTACAGGGGAATCCTACGAGCAGTACTTC.

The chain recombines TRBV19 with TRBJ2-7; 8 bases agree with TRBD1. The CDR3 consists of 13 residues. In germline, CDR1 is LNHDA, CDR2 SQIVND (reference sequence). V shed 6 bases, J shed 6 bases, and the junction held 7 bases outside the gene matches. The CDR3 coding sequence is TGTGCCAGTAGCATGACAGGGGTGCGCGAGCAGTACTTC. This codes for CASSMTGVREQYF. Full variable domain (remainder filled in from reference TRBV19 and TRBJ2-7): DGGITQSPKYLFRKEGQNVTLSCEQNLNHDAMYWYRQDPGQGLRLIYYSQIVNDFQKGDIAEGYSVSREKKESFPLTVTSAQKNPTAFYLCASSMTGVREQYFGPGTRLTVT.

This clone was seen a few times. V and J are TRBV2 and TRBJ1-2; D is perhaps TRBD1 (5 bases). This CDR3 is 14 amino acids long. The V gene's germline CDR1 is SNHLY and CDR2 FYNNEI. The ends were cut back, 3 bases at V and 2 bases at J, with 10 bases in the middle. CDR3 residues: CASSEGTENYGYTF. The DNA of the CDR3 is TGTGCCAGCAGTGAGGGGACTGAGAACTATGGCTACACCTTC.

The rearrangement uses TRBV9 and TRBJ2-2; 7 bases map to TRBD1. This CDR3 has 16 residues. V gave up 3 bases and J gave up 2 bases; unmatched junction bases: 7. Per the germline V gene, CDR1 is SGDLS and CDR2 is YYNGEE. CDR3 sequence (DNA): TGTGCCAGCAGCGGACGGGACAGAGCTAACACCGGGGAGCTGTTTTTT. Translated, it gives CASSGRDRANTGELFF.

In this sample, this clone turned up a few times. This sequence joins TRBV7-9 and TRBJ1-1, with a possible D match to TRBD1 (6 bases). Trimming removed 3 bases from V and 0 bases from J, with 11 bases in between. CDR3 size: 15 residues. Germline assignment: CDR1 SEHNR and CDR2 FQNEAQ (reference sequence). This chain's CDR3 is CASSFYGQMNTEAFF. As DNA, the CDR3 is TGTGCCAGCAGCTTTTATGGACAGATGAACACTGAAGCTTTCTTT.

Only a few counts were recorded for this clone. CDR3 protein: CASSLFGGTYEQYF. The DNA of the CDR3 is TGTGCCAGCAGCCTATTTGGGGGCACCTACGAGCAGTACTTC. The chain combines TRBV5-4 with TRBJ2-7, with D possibly TRBD1 on 6 matching bases. This CDR3 is 14 amino acids long. CDR1 and CDR2 from the germline V gene are SGHNT and YYREEE (reference sequence). The V gene lost 4 bases and the J gene lost 2 bases, with 13 bases spanning the gap.

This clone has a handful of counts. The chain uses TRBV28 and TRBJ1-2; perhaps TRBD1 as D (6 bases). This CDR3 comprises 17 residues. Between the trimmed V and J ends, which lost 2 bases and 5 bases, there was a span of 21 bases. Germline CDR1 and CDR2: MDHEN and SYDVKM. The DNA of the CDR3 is TGTGCCAGCAGTTTACGCTTTGGGGCAGGGGTCCCGTATGGCTACACCTTC. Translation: CASSLRFGAGVPYGYTF.

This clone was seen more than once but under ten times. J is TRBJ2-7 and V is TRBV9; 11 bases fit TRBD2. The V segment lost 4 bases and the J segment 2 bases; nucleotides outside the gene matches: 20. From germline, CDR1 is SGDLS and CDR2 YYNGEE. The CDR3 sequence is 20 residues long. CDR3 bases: TGTGCCAGCAGCCCAGGGTTCGGGGCTAGCGGGAGGACCTATACCTACGAGCAGTACTTC. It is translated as CASSPGFGASGRTYTYEQYF. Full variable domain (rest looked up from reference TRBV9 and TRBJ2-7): DSGVTQTPKHLITATGQRVTLRCSPRSGDLSVYWYQQSLDQGLQFLIQYYNGEERAKGNILERFSAQQFPDLHSELNLSSLELGDSALYFCASSPGFGASGRTYTYEQYFGPGTRLTVT.

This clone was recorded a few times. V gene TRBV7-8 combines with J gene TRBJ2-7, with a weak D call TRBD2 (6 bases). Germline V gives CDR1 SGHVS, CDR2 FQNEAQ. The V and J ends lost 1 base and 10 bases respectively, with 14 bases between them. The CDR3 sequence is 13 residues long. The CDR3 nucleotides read TGTGCCAGCAGCTTAGGGTCGGGAGAGGCCCAGTACTTC. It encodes CASSLGSGEAQYF.

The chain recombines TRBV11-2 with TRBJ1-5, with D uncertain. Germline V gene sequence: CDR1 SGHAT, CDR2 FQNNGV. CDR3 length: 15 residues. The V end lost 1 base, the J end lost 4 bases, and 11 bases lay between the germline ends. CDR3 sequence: CASSLGPTGNQPQHF. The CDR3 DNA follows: TGTGCCAGCAGCTTAGGGCCAACGGGGAATCAGCCCCAGCATTTT. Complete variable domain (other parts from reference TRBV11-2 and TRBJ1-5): EAGVAQSPRYKIIEKRQSVAFWCNPISGHATLYWYQQILGQGPKLLIQFQNNGVVDDSQLPKDRFSAERLKGVDSTLKIQPAKLEDSAVYLCASSLGPTGNQPQHFGDGTRLSIL.

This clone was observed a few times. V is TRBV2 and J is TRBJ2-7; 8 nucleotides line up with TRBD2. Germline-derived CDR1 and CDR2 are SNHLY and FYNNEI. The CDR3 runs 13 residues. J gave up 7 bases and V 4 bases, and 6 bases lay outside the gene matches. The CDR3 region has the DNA TGTGCCAGCAGTGGTTTAGCGGGAAGAGAGCAGTACTTC. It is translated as CASSGLAGREQYF.

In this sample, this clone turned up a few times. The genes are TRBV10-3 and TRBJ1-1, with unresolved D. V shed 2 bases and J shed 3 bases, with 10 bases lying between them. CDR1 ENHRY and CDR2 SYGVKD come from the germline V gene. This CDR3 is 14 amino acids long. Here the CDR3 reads CAISERGSDTEAFF. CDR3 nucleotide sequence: TGTGCCATCAGTGAGAGAGGGTCGGACACTGAAGCTTTCTTT.

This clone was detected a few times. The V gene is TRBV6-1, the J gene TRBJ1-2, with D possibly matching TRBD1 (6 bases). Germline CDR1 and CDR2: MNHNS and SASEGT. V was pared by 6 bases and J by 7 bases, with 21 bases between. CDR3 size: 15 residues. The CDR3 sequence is CASRGPGHRAIGYTF. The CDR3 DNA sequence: TGTGCCAGCAGGGGACCGGGACACAGGGCTATTGGCTACACCTTC.

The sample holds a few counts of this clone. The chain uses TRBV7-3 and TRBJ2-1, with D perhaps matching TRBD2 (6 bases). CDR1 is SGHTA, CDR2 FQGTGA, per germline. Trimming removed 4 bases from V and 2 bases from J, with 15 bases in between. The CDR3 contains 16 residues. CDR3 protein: CASSSRGGNPYNEQFF. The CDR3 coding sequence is TGTGCCAGCAGCTCGCGTGGGGGGAATCCCTACAATGAGCAGTTCTTC.

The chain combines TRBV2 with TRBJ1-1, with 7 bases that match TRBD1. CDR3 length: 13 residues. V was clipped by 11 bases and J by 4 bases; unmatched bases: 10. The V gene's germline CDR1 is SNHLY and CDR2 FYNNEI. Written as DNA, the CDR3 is TGTGCCGAACACGGGGCAGGGGGCACTGAAGCTTTCTTT. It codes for CAEHGAGGTEAFF.

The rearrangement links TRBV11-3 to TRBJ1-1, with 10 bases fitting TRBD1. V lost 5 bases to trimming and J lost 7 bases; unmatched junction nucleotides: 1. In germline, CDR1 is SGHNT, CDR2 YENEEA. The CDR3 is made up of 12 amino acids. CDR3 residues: CASSGQGDEAFF. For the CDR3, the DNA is TGTGCCAGCAGCGGACAGGGGGATGAAGCTTTCTTT.

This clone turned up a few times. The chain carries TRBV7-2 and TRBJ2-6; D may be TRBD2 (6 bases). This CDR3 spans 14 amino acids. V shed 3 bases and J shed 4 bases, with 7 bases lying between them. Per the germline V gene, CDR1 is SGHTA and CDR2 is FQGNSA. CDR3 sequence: CASSLGGGANVLTF. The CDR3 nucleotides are TGTGCCAGCAGCTTGGGGGGAGGGGCCAACGTCCTGACTTTC.

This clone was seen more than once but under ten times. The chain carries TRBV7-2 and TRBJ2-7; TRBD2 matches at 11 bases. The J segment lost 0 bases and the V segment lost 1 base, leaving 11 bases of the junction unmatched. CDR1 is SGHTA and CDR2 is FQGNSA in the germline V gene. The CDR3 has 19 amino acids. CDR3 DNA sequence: TGTGCCAGCAGCTTAGGAGGTAGCGGGGGGGCGCGGGTCTCCTACGAGCAGTACTTC. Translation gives CASSLGGSGGARVSYEQYF.